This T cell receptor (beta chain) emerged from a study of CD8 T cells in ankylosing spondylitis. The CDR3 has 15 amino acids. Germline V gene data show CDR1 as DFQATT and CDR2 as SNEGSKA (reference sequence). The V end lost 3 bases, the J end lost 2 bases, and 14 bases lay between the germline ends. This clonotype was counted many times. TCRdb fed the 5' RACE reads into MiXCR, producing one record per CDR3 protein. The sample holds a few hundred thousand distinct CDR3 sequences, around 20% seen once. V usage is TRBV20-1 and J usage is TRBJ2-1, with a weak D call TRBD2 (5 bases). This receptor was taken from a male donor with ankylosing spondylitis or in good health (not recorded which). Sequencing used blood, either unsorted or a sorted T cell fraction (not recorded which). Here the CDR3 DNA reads TGCAGTGCTAGGGCCGACTACGGGGCCTACAATGAGCAGTTCTTC. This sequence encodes CSARADYGAYNEQFF.